This TCR beta chain was documented in a study of blood T cell repertoires in COVID-19. Worth noting for this clone: This sample also contains other DNA sequences that code for the same CDR3.

Trimming left V 1 base short and J 5 bases short, with 8 bases between. This CDR3 has 13 amino acids. Germline V gene data show CDR1 as SEHNR and CDR2 as FQNEAQ (reference sequence). As processed by the authors: Quantification of nucleated cells was approximated via reference gene primer amplification. The protocol was immunoSEQ multiplex PCR, while the TCRdb copy is restricted to in-frame clones and leaves out a portion. From that table come the V and J calls and clone size; the DNA was used to work out D and trimming. The sample has around 44,000 clones, about nine tenths seen once. The receptor was derived from a human donor in a cohort sampled during active COVID-19. J is TRBJ2-5 and V is TRBV7-9; D is possibly TRBD1 (6 bases). The material sequenced was peripheral blood. The CDR3 DNA sequence: TGTGCCAGCAGCTTAGGGGGGCTCGAGACCCAGTACTTC. Protein sequence: CASSLGGLETQYF.